The next 24 T cell receptor beta chains were all read from a single sample in a study of molecular identifiers for immune sequencing clone quantification. TCRdb re-called the PCR reads through MiXCR, storing one row per CDR3 protein. Counted here are roughly 320,000 distinct CDR3 sequences, around 21% occurring once; the ten biggest clones make up approximately 0.8%. Sequenced sample: naive CD8+ T cells from blood, with Jurkat cell RNA spiked in. Subset here: FACS-sorted CD8+CD4-CCR7+CD45RA+ naive T cells. Receptors originate from a human donor in good health. Some libraries in this study had Jurkat cell RNA spiked in.

To note about this clonotype: A much larger clone sits a single nucleotide away, making a read error possible. This chain joins TRBV20-1 and TRBJ1-1, with TRBD1 as a possible D gene (5 bases). The V end was cut by 0 bases, the J end by 7 bases, with 9 bases between. This CDR3 has 12 residues. Germline assignment: CDR1 DFQATT and CDR2 SNEGSKA (reference sequence). The CDR3 nucleotides read TGCAGTGCTAGAGATGTAGGGGTTGAAGCTTTCTTT. Protein product: CSARDVGVEAFF.

This clonotype was picked up many times. The V gene is TRBV10-3, the J gene TRBJ2-7; D unresolved. Trimming stripped 2 bases from V and 3 bases from J, with 11 bases between. This CDR3 has 14 amino acids. Germline V lookup: CDR1 ENHRY, CDR2 SYGVKD. Here the CDR3 reads CAISEGLGLYEQYF. Written as DNA, the CDR3 is TGTGCCATCAGTGAGGGCCTGGGCCTCTACGAGCAGTACTTC.

This clonotype was seen ten or more times. CDR3 region: CASSVAFAGTTDTQYF. In nucleotides, the CDR3 is TGTGCCAGCAGCGTGGCCTTTGCCGGGACCACAGATACGCAGTATTTT. The rearrangement joins TRBV9 to TRBJ2-3; the D gene could be TRBD1 or TRBD2 (5 bases each). The germline CDR1 and CDR2 sequences are SGDLS and YYNGEE. Trimming took off 2 bases at V and 2 bases at J, with 15 bases between the two ends. The CDR3 is 16 amino acids.

There are many counts of this clonotype. The chain combines TRBV19 with TRBJ2-4; D might be TRBD1 (5 bases). The V gene lost 6 bases and the J gene lost 9 bases, with 12 bases spanning the gap. Germline loops: CDR1 LNHDA, CDR2 SQIVND (reference sequence). The CDR3 sequence is 12 residues long. CDR3 DNA sequence: TGTGCCAGTAGCCAGGGCCCTGGCATTCAGTACTTC. Protein sequence: CASSQGPGIQYF.

Ten or more counts support this clonotype. CDR3 sequence (DNA): TGTGCCACCAGTGAAGTAGGACAGAACACCGGGGAGCTGTTTTTT. It specifies CATSEVGQNTGELFF. The J gene is TRBJ2-2, the V gene TRBV24-1, with D perhaps TRBD1 (5 bases). From germline, CDR1 is KGHDR and CDR2 SFDVKD. Trimming removed 4 bases at V and 1 base at J, with 9 bases between. The CDR3 is made up of 15 amino acids.

This clonotype was recorded many times. The rearrangement uses TRBV28 and TRBJ1-5; possible D gene TRBD1, 5 bases. Trimming pared 3 bases from V and 2 bases from J, leaving 11 bases between. In germline, CDR1 is MDHEN, CDR2 SYDVKM. This CDR3 region has 15 residues. The CDR3 DNA is TGTGCCAGCAGTTTCGGGGGGTTAGGCAATCAGCCCCAGCATTTT. This sequence encodes CASSFGGLGNQPQHF.

With respect to this clonotype: It may be a read error: a sequence one base away is much more abundant. The V gene is TRBV6-2 or TRBV6-3, the J gene TRBJ1-2; 8 nucleotides align to TRBD1. The CDR3 covers 13 residues. Germline V gene lookup returns CDR1 MNHEY and CDR2 SVGEGT. CDR3 coding DNA: TGTGCCAACAGTTACCGGACAGGGAATGGCTACACCTTC. As protein: CANSYRTGNGYTF.

The table lists this clonotype with many counts. The chain combines TRBV19 with TRBJ2-7; D gene ambiguous. Looked up from germline, CDR1 is LNHDA and CDR2 is SQIVND (reference sequence). This CDR3 contains 13 residues. V gave up 7 bases and J gave up 2 bases, with 12 bases separating them. The CDR3 sequence: CASKGDATYEQYF. The CDR3 DNA reads as TGTGCCAGTAAAGGAGACGCGACCTACGAGCAGTACTTC.

This clonotype turned up a few times. V is TRBV11-2 and J is TRBJ2-3; either TRBD1 or TRBD2 may supply D (5 bases each). The CDR3 sequence is 15 residues long. The germline V and J ends were trimmed by 2 bases and 4 bases, with 13 bases remaining between them. Germline values: CDR1 SGHAT, CDR2 FQNNGV. The DNA of the CDR3 is TGTGCCAGCAGCTTATGGGGCGAGGGCGCAGATACGCAGTATTTT. Translation: CASSLWGEGADTQYF.

This clonotype was seen at least ten times. The chain has TRBV11-2 and TRBJ2-5, with TRBD2 matching 8 bases. In germline, CDR1 is SGHAT, CDR2 FQNNGV. The CDR3 runs 16 residues. Germline trimming cut 5 bases from V and 4 bases from J; bases unmatched to any gene: 12. The CDR3 DNA reads TGTGCCAGCAGCCCGGGGGGGCAGCCCTTCGCAGAGACCCAGTACTTC. Encoded protein: CASSPGGQPFAETQYF.

This clonotype was seen repeatedly, ten times or more. The J gene is TRBJ2-2, the V gene TRBV19; possibly TRBD1 for D (6 bases). CDR3 length: 15 amino acids. Trimming shortened V by 0 bases and J by 7 bases, and 12 bases separated the two germline ends. The germline gives CDR1 LNHDA, CDR2 SQIVND (reference sequence). CDR3 residues: CASSIDVGAVGELFF. CDR3 bases: TGTGCCAGTAGTATAGATGTGGGGGCCGTCGGGGAGCTGTTTTTT.

At least ten counts were recorded for this clonotype. The CDR3 region has the DNA TGCAGCGGCGGGACGATCTATGGCTACACCTTC. It is translated as CSGGTIYGYTF. This chain links TRBV29-1 with TRBJ1-2, with a tentative D call TRBD1 (5 bases). Germline CDR1 is SQVTM and CDR2 is ANQGSEA. The CDR3 contains 11 residues. The V gene lost 7 bases and the J gene lost 4 bases, with 10 bases spanning the gap.

Comment on this clonotype: A much larger clone differs by one base, so this may be a read error. The conserved phenylalanine or tryptophan normally closing the CDR3 is absent here, so this likely arose from a read error. The chain couples TRBV5-6 to TRBJ2-7; D remains ambiguous. Deletions cut 0 bases from V and 0 bases from J, with 7 bases between. Germline assignment: CDR1 SGHDT and CDR2 YYEEEE. The CDR3 is 14 amino acids. CDR3 loop: CASSLVTSSYEQYS. CDR3 DNA sequence: TGTGCCAGCAGCTTGGTAACAAGCTCCTACGAGCAGTACTCC.

This clonotype was seen at least ten times. The chain joins TRBV12-3 or TRBV12-4 to TRBJ2-5; D might be TRBD1 (5 bases). The CDR3 loop spans 12 amino acids. Trimming removed 6 bases from V and 5 bases from J, with 10 bases in between. CDR3 DNA sequence: TGTGCCAGCAGGGGGCTTTTTGAGACCCAGTACTTC. This encodes CASRGLFETQYF.

A note on this clonotype: A read error may be the cause here, since a much bigger clone is one base away. The chain couples TRBV25-1 to TRBJ1-2; D remains ambiguous. This CDR3 is 16 amino acids long. Deletions cut 8 bases from V and 1 base from J, with 20 bases between. Per germline, CDR1 MGHDK and CDR2 SYGVNS. The CDR3 loop reads CASGRGGGWSNYGYTF. The CDR3 DNA sequence: TGTGCCAGCGGCCGGGGAGGAGGTTGGAGTAACTATGGCTACACCTTC.

As concerns this clonotype: A much bigger clone sits one base away, suggesting this may be a read error. This is likely a read error, given that the CDR3 carries no conserved phenylalanine or tryptophan at its end. The chain joins TRBV5-6 to TRBJ2-3; 9 positions match TRBD1. The CDR3 is made up of 17 amino acids. V trimming: 0 bases; J trimming: 2 bases; junction bases outside the gene matches: 7. Germline CDR1 SGHDT, CDR2 YYEEEE. The chain's CDR3 is CASSLVPTGGFTDTQYS. CDR3 DNA: TGTGCCAGCAGCTTGGTTCCGACAGGGGGTTTCACAGATACGCAGTATTCT.

Many counts were recorded for this clonotype. The chain employs TRBV4-1 and TRBJ2-7; D is ambiguous. This CDR3 spans 14 amino acids. Germline V gene sequence: CDR1 MGHRA, CDR2 YSYEKL. V was clipped by 5 bases and J by 5 bases, with 16 bases between them. The CDR3 bases are TGCGCCAGCAGCTCAGGCCCGGGCCTGGACGAGCAGTACTTC. Protein: CASSSGPGLDEQYF.

This clonotype occurred a few times. V usage is TRBV4-3 and J usage is TRBJ2-1; TRBD1 agrees at 8 bases. J gave up 8 bases and V 6 bases, and 6 bases lay outside the gene matches. Looked up from germline, CDR1 is LGHNA and CDR2 is YSLEER. This CDR3 has 13 amino acids. The CDR3: CASSPDRAHEQFF. In DNA form, the CDR3 reads TGCGCCAGCAGTCCGGACAGGGCCCATGAGCAGTTCTTC.

The sample holds a few counts of this clonotype. The rearrangement uses TRBV14 and TRBJ2-1, with 8 bases fitting TRBD2. Germline lookup yields CDR1 SGHDN and CDR2 FVKESK. The CDR3 has 15 residues. Trimming cost V 3 bases and J 1 base; bases outside gene matches: 2. The CDR3 DNA reads as TGTGCCAGCAGCCATATAGCGGGGTCCTACAATGAGCAGTTCTTC. Amino acids: CASSHIAGSYNEQFF.

On this clonotype: At one boundary the junction diverges from the germline segment, which might be a read error. The chain combines TRBV28 with TRBJ2-2; D is perhaps TRBD1 (6 bases). Germline V gene data show CDR1 as MDHEN and CDR2 as SYDVKM. The CDR3 is made up of 15 amino acids. For the CDR3, the DNA is TGTGCTAGCAGTTTTAGACAGGAGAACATCGGGGAGCTGTTTTTT. Amino acid sequence: CASSFRQENIGELFF.

This clonotype was detected many times. The chain is built from TRBV9 and TRBJ2-7; 9 nucleotides align to TRBD2. Germline CDR1 SGDLS, CDR2 YYNGEE. This CDR3 comprises 14 residues. Losses at the gene ends were 3 bases for V and 2 bases for J; bases not matched to a gene: 3. This CDR3 is CASSARGGPYEQYF. The CDR3 DNA follows: TGTGCCAGCAGCGCGCGGGGGGGCCCCTACGAGCAGTACTTC.

In this sample, this clonotype turned up once. V usage is TRBV30 and J usage is TRBJ1-1, with D perhaps matching TRBD1 (6 bases). CDR1 is GTSNPN and CDR2 is SVGIG in the germline V gene (reference sequence). Between the trimmed V and J ends, which lost 0 bases and 7 bases, there was a span of 9 bases. The CDR3 is 12 amino acids. DNA of the CDR3: TGTGCCTGGAGTGTAGGGACACTTGAAGCTTTCTTT. Residues: CAWSVGTLEAFF.

This clonotype was found many times. The CDR3 sequence: CASRLGPLAELYNEQFF. CDR3 DNA: TGCGCCAGCAGGCTTGGTCCCTTAGCAGAGCTCTACAATGAGCAGTTCTTC. The chain carries TRBV5-1 and TRBJ2-1, with no clear D. V shed 5 bases and J shed 3 bases, with 21 bases lying between them. Germline-derived CDR1 and CDR2 are SGHRS and YFSETQ. The CDR3 is made up of 17 amino acids.

This clonotype was detected a few times. The chain recombines TRBV28 with TRBJ1-5; maybe TRBD1 (5 bases). The CDR3 is made up of 17 amino acids. Germline V CDR1 and CDR2: MDHEN, SYDVKM. The V end was cut by 5 bases, the J end by 1 base, with 18 bases between. CDR3 loop: CASSLSFRAGSNQPQHF. Written as DNA, the CDR3 is TGTGCCAGCAGTCTTAGTTTCCGAGCAGGGAGCAATCAGCCCCAGCATTTT.